This section outlines one TCR beta chain sequence together with its context. Its antigen remains undetermined. No base qualities exist here, and no much larger clone lies one base off it. The entry originates in a study of blood T cell repertoires in COVID-19 (dated by TCRdb to about 2020). As for the study more broadly: Collaborator samples came from the United States, Italy and Spain and covered acute and convalescent phases of COVID-19. A de-identified subject ID, COVID-19 status, age in years and sex were almost always included in the sample metadata. A freely available public database, intended as a resource for researchers studying the immune response to SARS-CoV-2, is where the repertoires were released. The prospective study material was composed of cDNA or gDNA derived from T cells, B-cell-depleted T cells, or PBMCs. The dataset comprised deeply sampled blood TCRbeta repertoires from subjects exposed to, actively infected with, or recovered from COVID-19. HLA class I and class II types, where available, came from metadata supplied by the sample provider rather than from assay-based typing. The samples were drawn from the first 160 participants of the ongoing ImmuneRACE study and from over 950 subjects provided by 6 global collaborators. Broad study findings and their caveats: The amount of clinical and demographic metadata varied by source and participant and was provided uncurated.

The cysteine opens and the phenylalanine closes a CDR3 of 14 amino acids. The kept DNA is CDR3 alone, 42 bases in frame from the first base. The CDR1 and CDR2 encoded by the germline V gene (reference sequence) are SGHKS and YYEKEE. V is clipped by 3 bases and J by 2 bases, and the sequence between their germline boundaries is 9 bases long. One collaborating source in Seattle enrolled patients while the patients were actively infected and followed the patients over time throughout the course of disease. Collaborating institutions collected whole blood in K2EDTA tubes following their own protocols. For TCRbeta analysis, collaborators shipped samples as frozen whole blood, isolated PBMCs, or DNA extracted from either of those sample types. TCRbeta CDR3 regions were amplified from genomic DNA by means of the immunoSEQ Assay, a bias-controlled multiplex PCR. Concerning the study's data processing: The number of nucleated cells in each sample was estimated by amplification of reference gene primers within the assay. To quantify the absolute abundance of each unique TCRbeta CDR3 rearrangement, sequence reads were collapsed and filtered. For each sample, productive Simpson clonality was calculated by taking the square root of Simpson's diversity index across productive rearrangements. TCRdb's version of the immuneACCESS table is confined to in-frame rearrangements and falls short of the full clone set. An unresolved V gene accounts for under half of the shortfall where checked; the remainder is of unknown origin. V, J and clone size are those of that table, while D and trimming were read from the DNA. The sample table shows under 250,000 clones, and over 90% are seen once. 0.83% of the sample is in the top ten clones.

The clonotype comes from a man younger than 45 with COVID-19, enrolled during active disease. The chain couples TRBV5-5 to TRBJ1-3; the D gene is perhaps TRBD1, on 6 matching bases. The sample consisted of peripheral blood. CDR3 reads: CASSYRDTGNTIYF. The DNA is as follows: TGTGCCAGCAGCTACAGGGATACTGGAAACACCATATATTTT.